This is a list of T cell receptor beta chains from one sample in a study of T cells in Graves' hyperthyroidism and ophthalmopathy. TCRdb recomputed calls from the multiplex PCR reads with MiXCR, one row per CDR3 protein. The sample shows a few hundred thousand distinct CDR3 sequences, 15% to 17% of them seen only once. The sample comprised blood. The receptors were sampled from a woman aged 25 to 45 with Graves' hyperthyroidism. Each CDR3 is given with its conserved first and last residue. The D gene is left open where the match is weak. Part of the rows lack a size; the others show once, few, many or a class for expanded clones.

v_call	j_call	d_call	clone_size	cdr3_nt	cdr3_aa
TRBV18	TRBJ2-7	.	.	TGTGCCAGCTCACTCCTGGTTGCGGGTTACGAGCAGTACTTC	CASSLLVAGYEQYF
TRBV19	TRBJ1-1	.	.	TGTGCCAGTAACCCCCGAGCGGGGATCATGAACACTGAAGCTTTCTTT	CASNPRAGIMNTEAFF
TRBV3-1	TRBJ2-7	.	many	TGTGCCAGCAGCCAAGATACGGGGGCCTACGAGCAGTACTTC	CASSQDTGAYEQYF
TRBV4-1	TRBJ1-1	TRBD1	.	TGCGCCAGCAGCGGAAACAGGGGAGACACTGAAGCTTTCTTT	CASSGNRGDTEAFF
TRBV29-1	TRBJ2-3	.	few	TGCAGCGTCGAGAACACAGAGAGGGGGAGCACAGATACGCAGTATTTT	CSVENTERGSTDTQYF
TRBV20-1	TRBJ1-5	TRBD1	many	TGCAGTGCTCCCGGGACAGGGGGCAACAATCAGCCCCAGCATTTT	CSAPGTGGNNQPQHF
TRBV7-2	TRBJ2-5	.	.	TGTGCCAGCAGCCCCCGGACACGCCAAGAGACCCAGTACTTC	CASSPRTRQETQYF
TRBV20-1	TRBJ2-7	TRBD2	once	TGCAGTGCTCGACCCGGGACTACAGATTCCGACGAGCAGTACTTC	CSARPGTTDSDEQYF
TRBV27	TRBJ1-2	.	few	TGTGCCAGCAGCCCAGCCCCGCCAGGGGACTATGGCTACACCTTC	CASSPAPPGDYGYTF
TRBV20-1	TRBJ2-5	.	.	TGCAGTACTTTTACTAGCCTAAGGGCCGCTCGAGAGACCCAGTACTTC	CSTFTSLRAARETQYF
TRBV28	TRBJ1-5	.	many	TGTGCCAGCAGTTTAGATAGCAATCAGCCCCAGCATTTT	CASSLDSNQPQHF
TRBV6-1	TRBJ2-7	.	many	TGTGCCAGCAGTACTGGACAGCCTTCTTCCTACGAGCAGTACTTC	CASSTGQPSSYEQYF
TRBV20-1	TRBJ2-3	TRBD2	few	TGCAGTGCTAGAGATTCAGCGGGGAGCACAGATACGCAGTATTTT	CSARDSAGSTDTQYF
TRBV7-9	TRBJ1-1	.	.	TGTGCCAGCAGCTTCCCCCGGTCAGGGGTGGACACTGAAGCTTTCTTT	CASSFPRSGVDTEAFF
TRBV9	TRBJ1-5	TRBD1	.	TGTGCCAGCAGCGTAGGACAGGGGGCTCAGCCCCAGCATTTT	CASSVGQGAQPQHF
TRBV6-1	TRBJ2-7	TRBD1	.	TGTGCCAGCAGTGAAGGGGGACAGCGTTGGCACGAGCAGTACTTC	CASSEGGQRWHEQYF
TRBV9	TRBJ2-1	TRBD1	few	TGTGCCAGCAGCGACCCAGGGGGCAGCTCCTACAATGAGCAGTTCTTC	CASSDPGGSSYNEQFF
TRBV15	TRBJ2-7	.	few	TGTGCCACCAGCAGAGACCTTCAGCAATCCATCTACGAGCAGTACTTC	CATSRDLQQSIYEQYF